The 21 T cell receptor beta chains given below trace back to one sample, sequenced in a study of cytomegalovirus exposure and HLA in healthy donors. PCR primers comprised 60 Vbeta and 13 Jbeta primers. The table came from immunoSEQ multiplex PCR; TCRdb's copy has only in-frame clones and leaves some out. This repertoire shows about 190,000 clones, around 77% found once; its top ten account for roughly 1.5%. The material sequenced was PBMCs. These receptor sequences come from a young woman in good health and CMV-seronegative.

The V and J genes are TRBV6-1 and TRBJ1-2, with D perhaps TRBD1 (6 bases). There are 13 residues in the CDR3. Germline V gene sequence: CDR1 MNHNS, CDR2 SASEGT. V lost 2 bases to trimming and J lost 2 bases, with 6 bases between them. CDR3 DNA sequence: TGTGCCAGCAGTGAACAGGGGAACTATGGCTACACCTTC. This encodes CASSEQGNYGYTF.

As concerns this clone: Other DNA sequences in this specimen translate into the identical CDR3. The rearrangement links TRBV7-6 to TRBJ2-7, with 7 positions matching TRBD1. The germline V gene has CDR1 SGHVS and CDR2 FNYEAQ. The CDR3 extends over 14 amino acids. V lost 3 bases, J lost 0 bases, and 2 bases stayed unmatched. The CDR3 region has the DNA TGTGCCAGCAGCTTGGGACAGAGCTCCTACGAGCAGTACTTC. This codes for CASSLGQSSYEQYF.

The rearrangement joins TRBV7-3 to TRBJ2-2; 11 bases match TRBD1. The CDR3 totals 15 residues. CDR1 and CDR2 from the germline V gene are SGHTA and FQGTGA. J gave up 7 bases and V 5 bases, and 6 bases lay outside the gene matches. CDR3 DNA: TGTGCCAGCAGCCGGGGACAGGGGGAAAACGGGGAGCTGTTTTTT. The encoded protein is CASSRGQGENGELFF.

The chain employs TRBV10-2 and TRBJ2-2, with D perhaps matching TRBD1 (5 bases). The CDR3 is 10 residues long. CDR1 WSHSY and CDR2 SAAADI come from the germline V gene. Trimming stripped 6 bases from V and 15 bases from J, with 11 bases between. This chain's CDR3 is CASRNRTVFF. The CDR3 region has the DNA TGCGCCAGCAGGAACAGGACGGTGTTTTTT.

This clone was seen once. This sequence joins TRBV4-1 and TRBJ2-7, with TRBD1 matching 11 bases. CDR3 length: 16 residues. V gave up 4 bases and J gave up 3 bases; unmatched junction bases: 8. Germline assignment: CDR1 MGHRA and CDR2 YSYEKL. The CDR3 DNA reads as TGCGCCAGCAGCCCGACCGGGACAGGGGGGTACTACGAGCAGTACTTC. Protein sequence: CASSPTGTGGYYEQYF.

J is TRBJ2-2 and V is TRBV10-1; D not resolved. CDR3 length: 16 residues. The germline gives CDR1 WNHNN, CDR2 SYGVQD (reference sequence). The ends were cut back, 2 bases at V and 4 bases at J, with 14 bases in the middle. Here the CDR3 DNA reads TGCGCCAGCAGTGAGAATTTTGGCTCAACCACCGGGGAGCTGTTTTTT. The encoded protein is CASSENFGSTTGELFF.

The V and J genes are TRBV29-1 and TRBJ2-7, with TRBD2 matching over 13 bases. Germline V gene sequence: CDR1 SQVTM, CDR2 ANQGSEA. With V trimmed by 6 bases and J by 3 bases, 5 bases remained unmatched. This CDR3 region has 14 residues. In nucleotides, the CDR3 is TGCAGCGTCGGGACTAGCGGGATATACTACGAGCAGTACTTC. It is translated as CSVGTSGIYYEQYF.

This chain joins TRBV6-1 and TRBJ2-7; D unresolved. Per germline, CDR1 MNHNS and CDR2 SASEGT. This CDR3 has 13 residues. The V gene lost 1 base and the J gene lost 5 bases, with 9 bases spanning the gap. The CDR3 nucleotides are TGTGCCAGCAGTGAAGTGCACAGAGACGAGCAGTACTTC. Its translation is CASSEVHRDEQYF.

This sequence joins TRBV4-1 and TRBJ1-1; D is possibly TRBD1 (5 bases). There are 13 residues in the CDR3. The ends were cut back, 3 bases at V and 1 base at J, with 6 bases in the middle. Germline V gene data show CDR1 as MGHRA and CDR2 as YSYEKL. CDR3 amino acids: CASSHQGNTEAFF. For the CDR3, the DNA is TGCGCCAGCAGCCATCAGGGGAACACTGAAGCTTTCTTT.

V usage is TRBV29-1 and J usage is TRBJ1-2, with TRBD1 as a possible D gene (5 bases). Germline values: CDR1 SQVTM, CDR2 ANQGSEA. CDR3 length equals 15 residues. V lost 0 bases and J 7 bases, leaving 18 bases between the germline ends. The CDR3 loop is CSVEDPFKGRVGYTF. DNA for the CDR3: TGCAGCGTTGAAGACCCATTTAAGGGGCGAGTTGGCTACACCTTC.

The chain employs TRBV5-1 and TRBJ1-1, with D possibly TRBD1 on 5 matching bases. V dropped 3 bases and J dropped 4 bases, with 10 bases sitting between them. Germline CDR1 SGHRS, CDR2 YFSETQ. The CDR3 runs 13 residues. The CDR3 DNA follows: TGCGCCAGCAGCTCGGGGGGGGGCACTGAAGCTTTCTTT. Translated, it gives CASSSGGGTEAFF.

This sequence joins TRBV7-3 and TRBJ2-3, with 10 bases fitting TRBD2. This CDR3 contains 16 residues. The junction had 8 bases not matched to a gene; V was cut back by 5 bases and J by 3 bases. In germline, CDR1 is SGHTA, CDR2 FQGTGA. The CDR3 DNA reads as TGTGCCAGCAGCCAACAGCGGGGGGGTCCTACAGATACGCAGTATTTT. Protein product: CASSQQRGGPTDTQYF.

The rearrangement joins TRBV7-2 to TRBJ2-7; D remains ambiguous. Germline loops: CDR1 SGHTA, CDR2 FQGNSA. V gave up 3 bases and J gave up 2 bases, with 8 bases separating them. This CDR3 contains 13 residues. Here the CDR3 reads CASSFTLTYEQYF. CDR3 sequence (DNA): TGTGCCAGCAGCTTTACACTAACCTACGAGCAGTACTTC. Full variable domain (remainder filled in from reference TRBV7-2 and TRBJ2-7): GAGVSQSPSNKVTEKGKDVELRCDPISGHTALYWYRQSLGQGLEFLIYFQGNSAPDKSGLPSDRFSAERTGGSVSTLTIQRTQQEDSAVYLCASSFTLTYEQYFGPGTRLTVT.

This clone has more than one count but fewer than ten. V is TRBV7-3 and J is TRBJ2-5, with D unclear. The germline V gene has CDR1 SGHTA and CDR2 FQGTGA. The CDR3 extends over 16 amino acids. V was clipped by 5 bases and J by 1 base, with 17 bases between them. Written as DNA, the CDR3 is TGTGCCAGCAGCCAGAACGGCGGCCTTTTCCAAGAGACCCAGTACTTC. It encodes CASSQNGGLFQETQYF.

The chain uses TRBV29-1 and TRBJ2-5, with 9 bases fitting TRBD1. Per germline, CDR1 SQVTM and CDR2 ANQGSEA. With V trimmed by 6 bases and J by 5 bases, 13 bases remained unmatched. CDR3 size: 15 residues. The CDR3 here is CSVEASGTGWETQYF. The CDR3 region has the DNA TGCAGCGTAGAGGCTTCCGGGACAGGGTGGGAGACCCAGTACTTC.

The V and J genes are TRBV28 and TRBJ2-7; maybe TRBD1 (5 bases). Germline V gives CDR1 MDHEN, CDR2 SYDVKM. The CDR3 spans 14 residues. Trimming took 3 bases from V and 0 from J, leaving 9 bases between them. The CDR3 is CASSLQGSSYEQYF. The CDR3 nucleotides read TGTGCCAGCAGTTTGCAGGGAAGCTCCTACGAGCAGTACTTC.

V is TRBV11-2 and J is TRBJ2-4; a possible D gene is TRBD1 (5 bases). V was shortened by 1 base and J by 5 bases, with 12 bases between the two germline ends. From germline, CDR1 is SGHAT and CDR2 FQNNGV. The CDR3 length is 15 residues. The DNA of the CDR3 is TGTGCCAGCAGCTTAGCTAGGGGTCGGGAAAACATTCAGTACTTC. It is translated as CASSLARGRENIQYF.

This clone was recorded only once. The V and J genes are TRBV21-1 and TRBJ2-5; the table's D call, TRBD1, has no DNA check behind it. TRBV21-1 is designated a pseudogene. This CDR3 is 15 amino acids long. CDR3 in DNA: TGTGCCAGCAGCCTTTCCGTGAAGGGGGAAGAGACCCAGTACTTC. Translating gives CASSLSVKGEETQYF.

This chain links TRBV7-8 with TRBJ1-3; 7 positions agree with TRBD1. CDR1 SGHVS and CDR2 FQNEAQ come from the germline V gene. This CDR3 spans 16 amino acids. V lost 3 bases, J lost 1 base, and 6 bases stayed unmatched. The CDR3 loop reads CASSFGQVKSGNTIYF. For the CDR3, the DNA is TGTGCCAGCAGCTTCGGACAGGTCAAATCTGGAAACACCATATATTTT.

The chain combines TRBV5-6 with TRBJ1-5; D unclear. Germline CDR1 is SGHDT and CDR2 is YYEEEE. V lost 3 bases and J 6 bases, leaving 10 bases between the germline ends. CDR3 length equals 13 residues. CDR3 DNA sequence: TGTGCCAGCAGCTCCTCGGACTCTCAGCCCCAGCATTTT. Translating gives CASSSSDSQPQHF.

For the CDR3, the DNA is TGTGCCAGCAACCTGCCGCCTGGGGCCACAGATACGCAGTATTTT. It translates to CASNLPPGATDTQYF. The rearrangement joins TRBV6-1 to TRBJ2-3; D perhaps matches TRBD1 (5 bases). The V and J ends lost 7 bases and 2 bases respectively, with 16 bases between them. Germline CDR1 and CDR2: MNHNS and SASEGT. The CDR3 loop spans 15 amino acids.